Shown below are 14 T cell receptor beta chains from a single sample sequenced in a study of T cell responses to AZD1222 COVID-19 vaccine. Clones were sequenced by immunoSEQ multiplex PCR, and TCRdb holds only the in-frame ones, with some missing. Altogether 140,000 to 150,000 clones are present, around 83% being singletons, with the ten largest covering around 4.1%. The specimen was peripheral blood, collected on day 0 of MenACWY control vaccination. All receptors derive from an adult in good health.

The CDR3, as DNA: TGCGCCAGCAAAAGGGGAGAGGGCTCAATCTACGAGCAGTACTTC. Translation gives CASKRGEGSIYEQYF. The chain joins TRBV10-2 to TRBJ2-7; D is perhaps TRBD1 or TRBD2 (5 bases each). Germline CDR1 WSHSY, CDR2 SAAADI. The V and J ends lost 7 bases and 3 bases respectively, with 19 bases between them. This CDR3 has 15 residues.

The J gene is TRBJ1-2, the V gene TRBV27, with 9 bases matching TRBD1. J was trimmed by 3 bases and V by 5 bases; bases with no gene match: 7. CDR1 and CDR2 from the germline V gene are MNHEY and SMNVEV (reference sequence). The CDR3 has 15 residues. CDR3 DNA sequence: TGTGCCAGCAGTGGGACAGGGTCCTTAGACTATGGCTACACCTTC. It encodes CASSGTGSLDYGYTF.

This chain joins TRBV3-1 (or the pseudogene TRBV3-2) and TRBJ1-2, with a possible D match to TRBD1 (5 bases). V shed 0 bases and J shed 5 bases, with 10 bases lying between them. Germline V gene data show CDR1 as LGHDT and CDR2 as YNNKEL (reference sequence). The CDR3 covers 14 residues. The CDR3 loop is CASSQEGRFYGYTF. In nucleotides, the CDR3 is TGTGCCAGCAGCCAAGAGGGACGGTTTTATGGCTACACCTTC.

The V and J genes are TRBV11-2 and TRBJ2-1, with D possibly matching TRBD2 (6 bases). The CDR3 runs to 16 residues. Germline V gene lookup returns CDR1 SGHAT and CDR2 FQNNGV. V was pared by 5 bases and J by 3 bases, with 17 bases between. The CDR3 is CASSVIRGTRYNEQFF. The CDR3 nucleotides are TGTGCCAGCAGCGTAATACGGGGGACCCGCTACAATGAGCAGTTCTTC.

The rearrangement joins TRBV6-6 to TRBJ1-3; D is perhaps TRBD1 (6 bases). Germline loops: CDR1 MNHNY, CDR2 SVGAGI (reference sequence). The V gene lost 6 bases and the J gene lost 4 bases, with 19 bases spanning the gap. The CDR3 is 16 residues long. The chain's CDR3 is CASSPFTGAGGNTIYF. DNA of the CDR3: TGTGCCAGCAGCCCTTTTACGGGGGCAGGGGGAAACACCATATATTTT.

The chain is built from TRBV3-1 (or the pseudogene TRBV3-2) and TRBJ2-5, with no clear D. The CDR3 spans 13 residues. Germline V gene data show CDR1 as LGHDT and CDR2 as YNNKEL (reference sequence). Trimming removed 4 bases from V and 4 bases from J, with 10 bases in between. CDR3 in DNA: TGTGCCAGCAGCCCCCTATTTCGAGAGACCCAGTACTTC. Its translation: CASSPLFRETQYF.

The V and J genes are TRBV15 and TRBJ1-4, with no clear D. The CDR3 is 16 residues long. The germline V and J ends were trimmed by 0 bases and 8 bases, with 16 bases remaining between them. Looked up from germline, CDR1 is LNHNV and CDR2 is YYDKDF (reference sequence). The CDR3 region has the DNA TGTGCCACCAGCAGAGATGGGAGGCCGGCAGCCGAAAAACTGTTTTTT. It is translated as CATSRDGRPAAEKLFF.

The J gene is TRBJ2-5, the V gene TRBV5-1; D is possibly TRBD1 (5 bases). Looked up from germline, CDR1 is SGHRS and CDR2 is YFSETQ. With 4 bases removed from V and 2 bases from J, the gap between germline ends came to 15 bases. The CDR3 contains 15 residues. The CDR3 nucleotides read TGCGCCAGCAGCGTGGGGCAGTTATGGCAAGAGACCCAGTACTTC. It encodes CASSVGQLWQETQYF.

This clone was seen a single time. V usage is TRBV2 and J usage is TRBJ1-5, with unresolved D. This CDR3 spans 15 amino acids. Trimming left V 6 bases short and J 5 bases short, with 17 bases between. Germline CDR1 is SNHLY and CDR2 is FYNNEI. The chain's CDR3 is CASSGPKWADQPQHF. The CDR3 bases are TGTGCCAGCAGCGGGCCTAAGTGGGCCGATCAGCCCCAGCATTTT.

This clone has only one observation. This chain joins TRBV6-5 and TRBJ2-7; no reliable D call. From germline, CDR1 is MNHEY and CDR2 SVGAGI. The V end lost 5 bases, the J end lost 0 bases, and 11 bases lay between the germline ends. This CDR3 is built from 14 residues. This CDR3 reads CASSQTSSSYEQYV. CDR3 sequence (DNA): TGTGCCAGCAGTCAGACAAGTAGCTCCTACGAGCAGTACGTC.

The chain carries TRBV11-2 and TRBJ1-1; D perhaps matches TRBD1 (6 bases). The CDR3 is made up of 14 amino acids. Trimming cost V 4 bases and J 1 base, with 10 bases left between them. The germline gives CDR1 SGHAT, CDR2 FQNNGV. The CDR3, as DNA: TGTGCCAGCAGCTCGACCAGGGGGAACACTGAAGCTTTCTTT. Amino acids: CASSSTRGNTEAFF.

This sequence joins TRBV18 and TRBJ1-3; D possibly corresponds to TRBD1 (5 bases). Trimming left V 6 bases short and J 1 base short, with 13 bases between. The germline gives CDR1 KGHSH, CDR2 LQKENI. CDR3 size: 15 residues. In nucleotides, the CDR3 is TGTGCCAGCTCCCGAAACAGACAGTCTGGAAACACCATATATTTT. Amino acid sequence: CASSRNRQSGNTIYF. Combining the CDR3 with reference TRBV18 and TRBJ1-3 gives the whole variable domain NAGVMQNPRHLVRRRGQEARLRCSPMKGHSHVYWYRQLPEEGLKFMVYLQKENIIDESGMPKERFSAEFPKEGPSILRIQQVVRGDSAAYFCASSRNRQSGNTIYFGEGSWLTVV.

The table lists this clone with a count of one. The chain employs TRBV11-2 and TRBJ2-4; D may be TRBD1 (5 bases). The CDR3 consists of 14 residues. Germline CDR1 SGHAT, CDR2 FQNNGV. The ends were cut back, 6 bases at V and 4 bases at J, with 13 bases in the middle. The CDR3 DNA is TGTGCCAGCAGTTTGTTGGCAGGGAAAAACATTCAGTACTTC. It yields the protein CASSLLAGKNIQYF.

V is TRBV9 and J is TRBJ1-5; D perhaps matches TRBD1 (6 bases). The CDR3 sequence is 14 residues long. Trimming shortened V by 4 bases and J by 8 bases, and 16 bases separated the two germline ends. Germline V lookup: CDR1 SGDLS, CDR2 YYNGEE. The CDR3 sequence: CASSSGTGGEPQHF. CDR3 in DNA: TGTGCCAGCAGCTCCGGGACGGGGGGCGAGCCCCAGCATTTT. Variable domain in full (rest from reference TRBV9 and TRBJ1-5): DSGVTQTPKHLITATGQRVTLRCSPRSGDLSVYWYQQSLDQGLQFLIQYYNGEERAKGNILERFSAQQFPDLHSELNLSSLELGDSALYFCASSSGTGGEPQHFGDGTRLSIL.